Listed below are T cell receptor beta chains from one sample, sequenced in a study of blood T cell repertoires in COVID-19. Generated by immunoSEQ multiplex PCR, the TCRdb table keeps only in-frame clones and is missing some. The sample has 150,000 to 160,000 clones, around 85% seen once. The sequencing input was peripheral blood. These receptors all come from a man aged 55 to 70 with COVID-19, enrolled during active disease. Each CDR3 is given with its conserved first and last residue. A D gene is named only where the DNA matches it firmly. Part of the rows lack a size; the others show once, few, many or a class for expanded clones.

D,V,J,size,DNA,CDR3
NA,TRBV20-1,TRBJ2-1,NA,TGCAGTGCTAGTGGCGCGTACAATGAGCAGTTCTTC,CSASGAYNEQFF
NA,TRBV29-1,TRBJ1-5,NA,TGCAGCGTTGAGGTCCAACAGGGATCGCTCCAGCATTTT,CSVEVQQGSLQHF
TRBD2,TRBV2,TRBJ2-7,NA,TGTGCCAGCAGTGAAGGAGTGTCTAGCGGGAGTTACGAGCAGTACTTC,CASSEGVSSGSYEQYF
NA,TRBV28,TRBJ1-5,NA,TGTGCCAGCAGGGGAGCGGGGGTAAGCAATCAGCCCCAGCATTTT,CASRGAGVSNQPQHF
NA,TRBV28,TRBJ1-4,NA,TGTGCCAGCAGCCCGTATGAAACAGGGAAAGATGAAAAACTGTTTTTT,CASSPYETGKDEKLFF
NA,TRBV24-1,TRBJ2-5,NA,TGTGCCACCAGCACACGGGGGCAAGAGACCCAGTACTTC,CATSTRGQETQYF
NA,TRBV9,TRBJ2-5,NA,TGTGCCAGCAGCGTAGATTACAGGGAAGAGACCCAGTACTTC,CASSVDYREETQYF
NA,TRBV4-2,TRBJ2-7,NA,TGTGCCAGCAGCCAGGCCGGGACTGGGCTCTACGAGCAGTACTTC,CASSQAGTGLYEQYF
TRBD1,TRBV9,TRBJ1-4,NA,TGTGCCAGCAGCCGCGACAGGGCGGGGGGAAAACTGTTTTTT,CASSRDRAGGKLFF
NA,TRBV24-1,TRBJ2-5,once,TGTGCCACCAGTGATTTCGGGGAGACCCAGTACTTC,CATSDFGETQYF
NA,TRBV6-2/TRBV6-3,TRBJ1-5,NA,TGTGCCAGCAGTTACTCCCCGGCGGTACGAGGGCATTTT,CASSYSPAVRGHF
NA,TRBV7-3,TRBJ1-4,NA,TGTGCCAGCAGCCGAAGCGGGGGGGGCGCGGAGGTGATGTTTTTT,CASSRSGGGAEVMFF
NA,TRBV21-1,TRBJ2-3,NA,TGTGCCAGCAGAGACAGGGTTGGGGGCAGCACAGATACGCAGTATTTT,CASRDRVGGSTDTQYF
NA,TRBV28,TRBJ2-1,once,TGTGCCAGCAGTTTCCCCCTAAGCTCCTACAATGAGCAGTTCTTC,CASSFPLSSYNEQFF
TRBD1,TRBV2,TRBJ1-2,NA,TGTGCCAGTGATACCGGGACAGAATATGGCTACACCTTC,CASDTGTEYGYTF
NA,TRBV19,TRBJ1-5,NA,TGTGCCAGTAGTATAGTAATCAGGGAAGGCAATCAGCCCCAGCATTTT,CASSIVIREGNQPQHF
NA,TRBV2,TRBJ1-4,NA,TGTGCCAGCAGTGCGGGCCGGGGGAACGAAAAACTGTTTTTT,CASSAGRGNEKLFF
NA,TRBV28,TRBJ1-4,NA,TGTGCCAGCAGTCGGAGACAGGCGACGAATGAAAAACTGTTTTTT,CASSRRQATNEKLFF
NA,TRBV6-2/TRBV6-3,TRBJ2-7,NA,TGTGCCAGCAGTTACAGGGGACTGGAGCATATCGAGCAGTACTTC,CASSYRGLEHIEQYF
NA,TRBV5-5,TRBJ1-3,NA,TGTGCCAGCAGCTTGCGTTCAACAGATTCTGGAAACACCATATATTTT,CASSLRSTDSGNTIYF
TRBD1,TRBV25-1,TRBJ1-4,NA,TGTGCCAGCAGTTTTTCAGGGGGGAGAGAAAAACTGTTTTTT,CASSFSGGREKLFF
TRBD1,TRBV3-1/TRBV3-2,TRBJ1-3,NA,TGTGCCAGCAGCCAACCGGGACAGGGCCACTCTGGAAACACCATATATTTT,CASSQPGQGHSGNTIYF
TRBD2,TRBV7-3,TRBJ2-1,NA,TGTGCCAGCAGCGAACTAGCGGGACCTTACAATGAGCAGTTCTTC,CASSELAGPYNEQFF
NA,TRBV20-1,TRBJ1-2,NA,TGCAGTGCTAGTTTGCCAGATTATGGCTACACCTTC,CSASLPDYGYTF
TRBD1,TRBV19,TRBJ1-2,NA,TGTGCCAGTAGTATGCAGGGGGTCAACTATGGCTACACCTTC,CASSMQGVNYGYTF
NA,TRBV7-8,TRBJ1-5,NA,TGTGCCAGCAGCTTAGTAGGACTTAGCAATCAGCCCCAGCATTTT,CASSLVGLSNQPQHF
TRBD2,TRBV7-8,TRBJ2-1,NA,TGTGCCAGCAGCGGCCCCGGGACTAGCGTCATCCACAATGAGCAGTTCTTC,CASSGPGTSVIHNEQFF
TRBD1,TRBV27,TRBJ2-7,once,TGTGCCAGCAGTTCGTCACAGGGGCCTTCCTACGAGCAGTACTTC,CASSSSQGPSYEQYF
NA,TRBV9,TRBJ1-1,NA,TGTGCCAGCAGCGCCAGACATGATGAAGCTTTCTTT,CASSARHDEAFF
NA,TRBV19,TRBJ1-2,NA,TGTGCCAGTAGTAAAGGAGGGGCCAAGGGATATGGCTACACCTTC,CASSKGGAKGYGYTF
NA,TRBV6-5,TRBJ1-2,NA,TGTGCCAGCAGTTCGGCAGGGTATGGCTACACCTTC,CASSSAGYGYTF
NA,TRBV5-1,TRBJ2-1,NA,TGCGCCAGCAGCCCCAGCGGAGATGAGCAGTTCTTC,CASSPSGDEQFF
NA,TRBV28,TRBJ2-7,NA,TGTGCCAGCAGTTCCCCTCCCTCCTACGAGCAGTACTTC,CASSSPPSYEQYF
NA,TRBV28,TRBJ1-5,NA,TGTGCCAGCAGCCCAAGCAGGAAGGGGTCTGCTCAGCCCCAGCATTTT,CASSPSRKGSAQPQHF
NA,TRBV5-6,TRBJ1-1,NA,TGTGCCAGCAGCTTGGTTACAGGGCGGGACACTGAAGCTTTCTTT,CASSLVTGRDTEAFF
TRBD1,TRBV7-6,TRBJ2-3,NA,TGTGCCAGCAGCTTAGCGACAGGGGAAGGCACAGATACGCAGTATTTT,CASSLATGEGTDTQYF
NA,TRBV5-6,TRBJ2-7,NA,TGTGCCAGCAGCCGACCGAAGATCGACAGGTCCCAGTCTTTGCAGTACTTC,CASSRPKIDRSQSLQYF
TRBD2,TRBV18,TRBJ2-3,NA,TGTGCCAGCTCACCACCCCCAAGCGGGGGTGGTTCAGATACGCAGTATTTT,CASSPPPSGGGSDTQYF
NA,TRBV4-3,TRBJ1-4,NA,TGCGCCAGCAGCCAAGAAGCTCCGGGGTTGGGTGAAAAACTGTTTTTT,CASSQEAPGLGEKLFF
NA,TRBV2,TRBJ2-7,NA,TGTGCCAGCAGTGAACTTCCCGGGAGTAGAACCTACGAGCAGTACTTC,CASSELPGSRTYEQYF